This T cell receptor beta chain was profiled in a study of patients and donors after allogeneic stem cell transplantation. MiXCR, applied by TCRdb to the RT-PCR reads, yields one record per CDR3 protein. The sample lists 25,000 to 30,000 distinct CDR3 sequences, roughly 8% occurring once. The CDR3 runs 14 residues. The ends were cut back, 5 bases at V and 2 bases at J, with 10 bases in the middle. Germline V lookup: CDR1 SEHNR, CDR2 FQNEAQ (reference sequence). The sequenced material came from blood, either unsorted or a sorted T cell fraction (not recorded which). V gene TRBV7-9 combines with J gene TRBJ1-3; a possible D gene is TRBD1 (5 bases). The origin of this receptor is a human donor who was either an allogeneic HSCT recipient or a stem cell or donor lymphocyte infusion donor (not recorded which). It is not recorded whose cells these are; they may come from a transplant donor. The CDR3 DNA reads as TGTGCCAGCAGCCCGGGGGGGGCTGGAAACACCATATATTTT. It codes for CASSPGGAGNTIYF.